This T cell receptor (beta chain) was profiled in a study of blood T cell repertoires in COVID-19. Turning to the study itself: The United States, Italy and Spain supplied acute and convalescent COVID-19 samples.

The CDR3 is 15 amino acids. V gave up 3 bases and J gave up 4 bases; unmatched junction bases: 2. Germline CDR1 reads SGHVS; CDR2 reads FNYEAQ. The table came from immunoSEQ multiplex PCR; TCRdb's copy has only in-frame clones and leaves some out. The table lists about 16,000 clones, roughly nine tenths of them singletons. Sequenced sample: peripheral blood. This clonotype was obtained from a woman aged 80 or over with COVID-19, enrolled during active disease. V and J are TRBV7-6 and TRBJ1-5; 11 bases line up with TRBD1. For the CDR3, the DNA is TGTGCCAGCAGCTTCGGGACAGGGGGAAATCAGCCCCAGCATTTT. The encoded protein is CASSFGTGGNQPQHF.